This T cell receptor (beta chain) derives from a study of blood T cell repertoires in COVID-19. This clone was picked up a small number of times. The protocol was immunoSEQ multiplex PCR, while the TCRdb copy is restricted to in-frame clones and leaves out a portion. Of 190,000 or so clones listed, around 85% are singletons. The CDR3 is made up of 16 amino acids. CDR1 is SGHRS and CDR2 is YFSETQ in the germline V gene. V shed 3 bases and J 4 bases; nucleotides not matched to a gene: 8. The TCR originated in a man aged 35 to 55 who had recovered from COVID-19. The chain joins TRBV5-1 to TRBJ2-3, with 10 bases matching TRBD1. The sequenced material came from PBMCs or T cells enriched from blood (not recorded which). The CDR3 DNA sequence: TGCGCCAGCAGCTCGGACAGGGGGTATGACGCAGATACGCAGTATTTT. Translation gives CASSSDRGYDADTQYF.